These T cell receptor beta chains were read from a single sample in a study of T cells in Graves' hyperthyroidism and ophthalmopathy. MiXCR, run by TCRdb on the multiplex PCR reads, gives a single entry per CDR3 protein. The data show 600,000 to 800,000 distinct CDR3 sequences, with around a third seen just once and about a third held by the top ten. The sequenced material came from blood. The receptors were sampled from a woman aged 35 to 49 with Graves' hyperthyroidism. The CDR3 runs from the conserved cysteine through the conserved F or W. A D gene is named only where the DNA matches it firmly. Expanded clones are given a class, and other clones once, few, many or no size at all.

clone_size	v_call	d_call	j_call	cdr3_nt	cdr3_aa
NA	TRBV28	TRBD1	TRBJ2-7	TGTGCCAGCAGTTTATTCCCTTCCGGGACAGGGGACCACGAGCAGTACTTC	CASSLFPSGTGDHEQYF
NA	TRBV9	NA	TRBJ1-1	TGTGCCAGCAGCGTAGGTAGTACGGGGCCCCTGAACACTGAAGCTTTCTTT	CASSVGSTGPLNTEAFF
NA	TRBV28	NA	TRBJ2-5	TGTGCCAGCAGTGCCGGGGCCCCTCTATCGGAGACCCAGTACTTC	CASSAGAPLSETQYF
NA	TRBV6-2/TRBV6-3	NA	TRBJ1-2	TGTGCCAGCAGTTACGACACCGACTATGGCTACACCTTC	CASSYDTDYGYTF
many	TRBV7-9	TRBD1	TRBJ1-4	TGTGCCAGCAGTTGGACAGGGGATTATGAAAAACTGTTTTTT	CASSWTGDYEKLFF
few	TRBV12-3/TRBV12-4	NA	TRBJ1-5	TGTGCCAGCACCCTGGACAGCCTCCGAGGTCGACAGCCCCAGCATTTT	CASTLDSLRGRQPQHF
NA	TRBV29-1	NA	TRBJ1-3	TGCAGCGAAAGGGGGTCTGGAAACACCATATATTTT	CSERGSGNTIYF
few	TRBV25-1	NA	TRBJ1-6	TGTGCCAGCAGTGACCCGGTGGCCTGGAATTCACCCCTCCACTTT	CASSDPVAWNSPLHF
NA	TRBV25-1	NA	TRBJ1-1	TGTGCCAGCTTAGAAGGAGGGATGGCTTTCTTT	CASLEGGMAFF
many	TRBV29-1	NA	TRBJ1-1	TGCAGCGTTGGAGGGCGCAGAGCTTTCTTT	CSVGGRRAFF
few	TRBV7-9	NA	TRBJ2-7	TGTGCCAGCAGCCAAGGTGGGGAACCCGTCTACGAGCAGTACTTC	CASSQGGEPVYEQYF
NA	TRBV2	NA	TRBJ1-1	TGTGCCAGCAGGGAGATAGCGGGATTAACTGAAGCTTTCTTT	CASREIAGLTEAFF
NA	TRBV9	TRBD2	TRBJ2-7	TGTGCCAGCAGCTTGGACCTAGCGGGAGCCTACGAGCAGTACTTC	CASSLDLAGAYEQYF
many	TRBV20-1	NA	TRBJ1-5	TGCAGTGCCCAAGGACCGGGAAATCAGCCCCAGCATTTT	CSAQGPGNQPQHF
NA	TRBV7-2	NA	TRBJ2-7	TGTGCCAGCAGCCAAGATATGAGACAGAACTCCTACGAGCAGTACTTC	CASSQDMRQNSYEQYF
NA	TRBV6-1	NA	TRBJ2-7	TGTGCCAGCAGTTCGACGCTGACAGGACTCTACGAGCAGTACTTC	CASSSTLTGLYEQYF
NA	TRBV10-3	NA	TRBJ2-5	TGTGCCATCAGTTGGGAGACCCAGTACTTC	CAISWETQYF
many	TRBV9	NA	TRBJ2-5	TGTGCCAGCAGCGTAGGGCTTACCGAGACCCAGTACTTC	CASSVGLTETQYF
NA	TRBV29-1	TRBD1	TRBJ1-1	TGCAGCGTTCCCGGGACAGGGAGGAACACTGAAGCTTTCTTT	CSVPGTGRNTEAFF
NA	TRBV6-1	TRBD1	TRBJ2-5	TGTGCCAGCGAGAGACAGGGCCAAGAGACCCAGTACTTC	CASERQGQETQYF
many	TRBV6-6	NA	TRBJ1-2	TGTGCCAGCAGTTGGCGGCAAGACTATGGCTACACCTTC	CASSWRQDYGYTF
NA	TRBV7-3	NA	TRBJ1-4	TGTGCCAGCAGCTTAACAGCTTACACTGAAAAACTGTTTTTT	CASSLTAYTEKLFF
NA	TRBV20-1	NA	TRBJ2-5	TGCAGTGCTAGTCTCGAAGGGGGGAAAGAGACCCAGTACTTC	CSASLEGGKETQYF
many	TRBV19	NA	TRBJ1-2	TGTGCCAGTAGTATGCAGGACTCCTATGGCTACACCTTC	CASSMQDSYGYTF
NA	TRBV7-9	NA	TRBJ1-1	TGTGCCAGCAGCTTTAAACTGAACACTGAAGCTTTCTTT	CASSFKLNTEAFF
NA	TRBV29-1	NA	TRBJ2-2	NA	CSVRGPGANVLTFGAGTGELFF
NA	TRBV25-1	NA	TRBJ1-4	TGTGCCAGCAACGGACAGCCGAATGAAAAACTGTTTTTT	CASNGQPNEKLFF
NA	TRBV10-3	NA	TRBJ1-5	TGTGCCAGCAGTTACTCGACGGCCAAGCAGCCCCAGCATTTT	CASSYSTAKQPQHF
many	TRBV7-2	NA	TRBJ1-1	TGTGCCAGCAGCTTCCAGCCGATGAACACTGAAGCTTTCTTT	CASSFQPMNTEAFF
many	TRBV25-1	TRBD2	TRBJ2-3	TGTGCCAGCAGTGAAATCCCGACGACTAGCAGGAGCACAGATACGCAGTATTTT	CASSEIPTTSRSTDTQYF
many	TRBV10-2	TRBD1	TRBJ1-4	TGCGCCAGCAGCGGGACAGGCTTTGCAGACGAAAAACTGTTTTTT	CASSGTGFADEKLFF
NA	TRBV6-6	NA	TRBJ1-1	TGTGCCAGCAGTTACTTAAGGTTGAACACTGAAGCTTTCTTT	CASSYLRLNTEAFF
NA	TRBV11-1	TRBD2	TRBJ2-2	TGTGCCAGCAGCTTAACTGGACTAGCGCCCAACACCGGGGAGCTGTTTTTT	CASSLTGLAPNTGELFF
many	TRBV7-2	TRBD2	TRBJ2-7	TGTGCCAGCAGCTTAGGGAGCGGGGGGGCTGGGTACGAGCAGTACTTC	CASSLGSGGAGYEQYF
many	TRBV28	NA	TRBJ1-5	TGTGCCAGCAGTCCGGTGTCGTATAGCAATCAGCCCCAGCATTTT	CASSPVSYSNQPQHF
many	TRBV10-3	NA	TRBJ2-7	TGTGCCATCAGTGTAATTCAAGACGAGCAGTACTTC	CAISVIQDEQYF
many	TRBV10-3	NA	TRBJ1-2	TGTGCCATCAGTGAGGATAAGGAATCGAACTATGGCTACACCTTC	CAISEDKESNYGYTF
NA	TRBV11-2	NA	TRBJ1-1	TGTGCCAGCAGCCCTACAATTATGAACACTGAAGCTTTCTTT	CASSPTIMNTEAFF
NA	TRBV10-3	NA	TRBJ2-5	TGTGCCTGGACCCGTTGGGGAAAAGAGACCCAGTACTTC	CAWTRWGKETQYF
few	TRBV10-2	TRBD2	TRBJ2-5	TGCGCCAGCAGACTAGCGGCCCAAGAGACCCAGTACTTC	CASRLAAQETQYF
NA	TRBV6-5	TRBD1	TRBJ1-4	TGTGCCAGCAGTTATCCGACAGGGGAAAAACTGTTTTTT	CASSYPTGEKLFF
many	TRBV20-1	NA	TRBJ1-1	TGCAGTGCTAGAGGGCACAGCATGAACACTGAAGCTTTCTTT	CSARGHSMNTEAFF
many	TRBV2	TRBD2	TRBJ2-5	TGTGCCAGGGGATCTAGCGGGCAAGAGACCCAGTACTTC	CARGSSGQETQYF
many	TRBV6-5	NA	TRBJ2-7	TGTGCCACCCGGACTATCTACGAGCAGTACTTC	CATRTIYEQYF
NA	TRBV6-5	TRBD1	TRBJ1-6	TGTGCCAGCAGTTACCAAGGGGGCCGGAATTCACCCCTCCACTTT	CASSYQGGRNSPLHF
NA	TRBV29-1	TRBD1	TRBJ1-3	TGCAGCGTCCACCTAGGGACAGGGGGAAACACCATATATTTT	CSVHLGTGGNTIYF
many	TRBV20-1	TRBD1	TRBJ1-6	TGCAGTGCACCGGACAGGGGGTCACCCCTCCACTTT	CSAPDRGSPLHF
NA	TRBV7-2	TRBD1	TRBJ2-7	TGTGCCAGCAGCCACCGGGACAGTTTTTACTTC	CASSHRDSFYF
NA	TRBV6-1	NA	TRBJ2-7	TGTGCCAGCAGCCACCGGGGACCGGCCTACGAGCAGTACTTC	CASSHRGPAYEQYF
many	TRBV3-1	NA	TRBJ1-1	TGTGCCAGCAGCCAATTACAGGAAGCTTTCTTT	CASSQLQEAFF